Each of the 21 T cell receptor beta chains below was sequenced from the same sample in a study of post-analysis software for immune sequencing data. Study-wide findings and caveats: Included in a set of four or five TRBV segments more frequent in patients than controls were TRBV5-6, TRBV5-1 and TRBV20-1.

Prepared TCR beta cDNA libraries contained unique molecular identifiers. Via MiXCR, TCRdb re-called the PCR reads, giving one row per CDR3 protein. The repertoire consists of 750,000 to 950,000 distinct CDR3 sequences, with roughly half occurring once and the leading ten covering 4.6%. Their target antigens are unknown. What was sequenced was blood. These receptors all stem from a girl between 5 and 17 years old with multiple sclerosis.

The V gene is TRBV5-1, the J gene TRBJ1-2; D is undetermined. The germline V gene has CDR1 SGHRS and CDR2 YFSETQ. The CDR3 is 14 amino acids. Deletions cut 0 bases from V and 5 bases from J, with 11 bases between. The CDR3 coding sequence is TGCGCCAGCAGCTTGGACAGCACTATTTATGGCTACACCTTC. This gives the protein CASSLDSTIYGYTF.

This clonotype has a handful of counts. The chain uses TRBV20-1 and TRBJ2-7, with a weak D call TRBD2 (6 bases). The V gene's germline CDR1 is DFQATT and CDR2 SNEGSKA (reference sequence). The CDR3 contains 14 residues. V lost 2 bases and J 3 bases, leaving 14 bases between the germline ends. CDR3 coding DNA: TGCAGTGCTAGAAGTCCGACTAGGGGCTACGAGCAGTACTTC. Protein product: CSARSPTRGYEQYF.

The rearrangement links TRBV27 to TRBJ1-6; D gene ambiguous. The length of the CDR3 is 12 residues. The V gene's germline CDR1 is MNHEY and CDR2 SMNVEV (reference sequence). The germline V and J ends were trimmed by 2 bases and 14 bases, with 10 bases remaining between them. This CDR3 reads CASSLDGDTLHF. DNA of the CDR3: TGTGCCAGCAGTTTAGACGGCGACACCCTCCACTTT.

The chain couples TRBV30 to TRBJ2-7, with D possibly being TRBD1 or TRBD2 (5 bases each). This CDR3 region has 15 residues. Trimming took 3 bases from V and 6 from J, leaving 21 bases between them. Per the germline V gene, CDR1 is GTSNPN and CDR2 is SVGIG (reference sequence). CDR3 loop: CAWRGETTLWGEQYF. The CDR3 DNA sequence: TGTGCCTGGAGGGGGGAGACTACATTATGGGGCGAGCAGTACTTC.

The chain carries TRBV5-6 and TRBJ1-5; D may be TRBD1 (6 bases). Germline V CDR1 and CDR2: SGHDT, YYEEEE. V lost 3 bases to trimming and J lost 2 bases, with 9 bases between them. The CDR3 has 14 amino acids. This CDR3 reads CASSSRTGNQPQHF. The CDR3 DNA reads TGTGCCAGCAGCTCTAGGACAGGCAATCAGCCCCAGCATTTT. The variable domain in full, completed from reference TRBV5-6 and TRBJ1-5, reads DAGVTQSPTHLIKTRGQQVTLRCSPKSGHDTVSWYQQALGQGPQFIFQYYEEEERQRGNFPDRFSGHQFPNYSSELNVNALLLGDSALYLCASSSRTGNQPQHFGDGTRLSIL.

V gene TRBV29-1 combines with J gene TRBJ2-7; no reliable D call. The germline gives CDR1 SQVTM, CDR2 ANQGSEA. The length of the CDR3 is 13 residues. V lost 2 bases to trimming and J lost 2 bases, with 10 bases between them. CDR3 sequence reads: CSVERAGTYEQYF. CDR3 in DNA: TGCAGCGTTGAACGGGCAGGAACCTACGAGCAGTACTTC.

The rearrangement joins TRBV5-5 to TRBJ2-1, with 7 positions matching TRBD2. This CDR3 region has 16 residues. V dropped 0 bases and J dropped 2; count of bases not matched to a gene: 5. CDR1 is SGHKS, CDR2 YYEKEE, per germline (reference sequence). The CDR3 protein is CASSLGPGTTYNEQFF. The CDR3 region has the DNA TGTGCCAGCAGCTTGGGGCCCGGGACTACCTACAATGAGCAGTTCTTC.

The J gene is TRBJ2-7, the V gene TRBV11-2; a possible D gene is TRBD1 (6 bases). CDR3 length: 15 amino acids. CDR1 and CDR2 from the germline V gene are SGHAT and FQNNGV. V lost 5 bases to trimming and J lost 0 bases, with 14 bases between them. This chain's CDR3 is CASSPDRFSSYEQYF. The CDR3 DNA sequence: TGTGCCAGCAGCCCGGACAGATTTAGCTCCTACGAGCAGTACTTC.

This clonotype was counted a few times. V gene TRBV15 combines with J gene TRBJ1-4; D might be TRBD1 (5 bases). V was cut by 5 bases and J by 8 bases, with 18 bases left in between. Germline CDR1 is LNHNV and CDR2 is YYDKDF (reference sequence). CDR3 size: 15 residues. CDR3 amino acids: CATSLTGTRGEKLFF. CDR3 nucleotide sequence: TGTGCCACCAGCTTGACCGGGACGCGGGGAGAAAAACTGTTTTTT.

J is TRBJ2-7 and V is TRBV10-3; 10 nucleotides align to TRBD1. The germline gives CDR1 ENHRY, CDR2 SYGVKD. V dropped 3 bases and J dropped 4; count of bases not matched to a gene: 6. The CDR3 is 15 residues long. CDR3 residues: CAISDWDRGIYEQYF. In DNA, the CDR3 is TGTGCCATCAGTGATTGGGACAGGGGTATATACGAGCAGTACTTC.

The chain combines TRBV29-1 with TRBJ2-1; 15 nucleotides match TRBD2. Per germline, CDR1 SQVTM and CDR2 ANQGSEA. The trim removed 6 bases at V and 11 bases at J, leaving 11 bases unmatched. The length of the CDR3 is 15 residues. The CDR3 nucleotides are TGCAGCGTAGCCCGGACTAGCGGGGGGGGTAGAAAGCAGTTCTTC. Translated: CSVARTSGGGRKQFF.

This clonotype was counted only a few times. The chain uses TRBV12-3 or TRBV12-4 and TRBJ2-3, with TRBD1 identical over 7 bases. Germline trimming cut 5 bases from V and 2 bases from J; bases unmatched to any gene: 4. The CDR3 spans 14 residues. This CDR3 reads CASSRTGFTDTQYF. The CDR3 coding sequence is TGTGCCAGCAGTCGGACAGGTTTCACAGATACGCAGTATTTT.

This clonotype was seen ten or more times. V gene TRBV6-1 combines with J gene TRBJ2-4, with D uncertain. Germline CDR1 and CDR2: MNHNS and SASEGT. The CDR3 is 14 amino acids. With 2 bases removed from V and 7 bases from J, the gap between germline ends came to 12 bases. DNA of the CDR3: TGTGCCAGCAGTGAAAAAATTGAGACGAACATTCAGTACTTC. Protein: CASSEKIETNIQYF.

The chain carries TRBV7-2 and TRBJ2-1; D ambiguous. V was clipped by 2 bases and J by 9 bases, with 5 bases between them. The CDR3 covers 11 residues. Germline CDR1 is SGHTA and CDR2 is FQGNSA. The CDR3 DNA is TGTGCCAGCAGCTTATTCGGTGAGCAGTTCTTC. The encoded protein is CASSLFGEQFF.

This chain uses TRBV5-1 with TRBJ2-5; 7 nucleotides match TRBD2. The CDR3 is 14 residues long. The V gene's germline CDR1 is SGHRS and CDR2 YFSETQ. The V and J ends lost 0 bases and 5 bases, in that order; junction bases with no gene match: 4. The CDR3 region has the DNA TGCGCCAGCAGCTTGGAGCGGGATCAGGAGACCCAGTACTTC. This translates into CASSLERDQETQYF.

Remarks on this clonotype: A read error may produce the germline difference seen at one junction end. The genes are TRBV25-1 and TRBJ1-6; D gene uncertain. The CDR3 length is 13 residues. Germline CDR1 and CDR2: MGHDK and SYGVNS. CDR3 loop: CASSEQWNSPPHF. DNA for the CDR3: TGTGCCAGCAGTGAACAGTGGAATTCACCCCCCCACTTT.

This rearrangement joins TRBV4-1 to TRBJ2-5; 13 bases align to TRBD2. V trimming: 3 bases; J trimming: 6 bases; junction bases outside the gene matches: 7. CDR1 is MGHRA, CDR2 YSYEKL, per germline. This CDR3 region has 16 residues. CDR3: CASSHPRTSGSKTQYF. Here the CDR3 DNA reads TGCGCCAGCAGCCATCCAAGGACTAGCGGGAGTAAGACCCAGTACTTC.

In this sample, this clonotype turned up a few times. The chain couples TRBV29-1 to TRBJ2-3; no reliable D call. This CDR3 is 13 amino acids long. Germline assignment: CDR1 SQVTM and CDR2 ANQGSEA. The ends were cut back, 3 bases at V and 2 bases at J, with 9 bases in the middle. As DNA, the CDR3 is TGCAGCGTTGACCAGCGATACACAGATACGCAGTATTTT. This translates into CSVDQRYTDTQYF.

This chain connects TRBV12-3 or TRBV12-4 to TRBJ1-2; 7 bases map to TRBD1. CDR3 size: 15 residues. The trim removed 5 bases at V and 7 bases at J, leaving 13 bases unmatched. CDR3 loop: CASSPHRGASVGYTF. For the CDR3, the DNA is TGTGCCAGCAGTCCACACAGGGGCGCCTCCGTTGGCTACACCTTC.

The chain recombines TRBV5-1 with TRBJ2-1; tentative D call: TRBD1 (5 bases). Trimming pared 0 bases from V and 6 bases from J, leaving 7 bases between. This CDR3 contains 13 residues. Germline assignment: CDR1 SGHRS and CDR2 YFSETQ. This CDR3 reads CASSLVRGNEQFF. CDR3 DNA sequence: TGCGCCAGCAGCTTGGTAAGGGGCAATGAGCAGTTCTTC.

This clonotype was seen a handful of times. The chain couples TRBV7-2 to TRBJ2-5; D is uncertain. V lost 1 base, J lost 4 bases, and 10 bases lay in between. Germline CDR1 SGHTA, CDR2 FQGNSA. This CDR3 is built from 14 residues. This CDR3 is CASSLEAVGETQYF. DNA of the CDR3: TGTGCCAGCAGCTTAGAGGCGGTGGGAGAGACCCAGTACTTC.